Sequencing of this TCR beta chain was carried out in a study of spatial heterogeneity in lung cancer. Turning to the study itself: Where present, follow-up PBMC were sequenced a median of around 2 years after resection. Beta-chain sequences consistently outnumbered alpha-chain sequences in detection.

This clonotype was recorded at least ten times. The CDR3 has 14 amino acids. The V and J ends lost 8 bases and 5 bases, in that order; junction bases with no gene match: 6. Time point specified: blood at routine non-recurrence follow-up after resection. Researchers sequenced whole RNA taken from tumor, nontumor lung or frozen PBMC without sorting. From the 5' RACE reads, TCRdb called clonotypes with MiXCR, one entry per CDR3 protein. The sample carries fewer than 55,000 distinct CDR3 sequences, roughly 7.4% recorded once. The genes are TRBV12-3 or TRBV12-4 and TRBJ1-5, with 10 bases fitting TRBD1. The clonotype was recovered from a female donor with early-stage non-small cell lung cancer. Source: PBMCs, taken at follow-up. The CDR3: CASSTTGGYQPQHF. The CDR3 nucleotides are TGTGCCAGCTCGACGACAGGGGGCTATCAGCCCCAGCATTTT.